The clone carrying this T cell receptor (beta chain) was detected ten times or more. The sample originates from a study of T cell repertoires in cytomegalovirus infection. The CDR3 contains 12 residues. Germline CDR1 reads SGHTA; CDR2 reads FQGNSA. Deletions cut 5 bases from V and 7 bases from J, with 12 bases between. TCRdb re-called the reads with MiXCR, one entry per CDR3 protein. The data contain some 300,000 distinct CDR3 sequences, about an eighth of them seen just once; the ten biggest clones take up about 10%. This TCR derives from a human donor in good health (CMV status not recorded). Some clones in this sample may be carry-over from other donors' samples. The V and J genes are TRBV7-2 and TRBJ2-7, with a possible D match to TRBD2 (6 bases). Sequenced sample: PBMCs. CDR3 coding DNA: TGTGCCAGCAGCCCTGCGGGGTTGGAGCAGTACTTC. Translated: CASSPAGLEQYF.